The next 24 T cell receptor beta chains were all read from a single sample in a study of blood T cell repertoires in COVID-19. This table comes from immunoSEQ multiplex PCR, and its TCRdb copy is limited to in-frame clones, with some not included. The sample lists around 58,000 clones; roughly 80% were seen once. The source material was PBMCs or T cells enriched from blood (not recorded which). Every receptor here comes from a middle-aged woman with acute COVID-19.

V gene TRBV6-5 combines with J gene TRBJ2-5; D ambiguous. Per the germline V gene, CDR1 is MNHEY and CDR2 is SVGAGI. The CDR3 sequence is 14 residues long. Deletions cut 5 bases from V and 2 bases from J, with 12 bases between. CDR3 protein: CASSQYRPQETQYF. CDR3 coding DNA: TGTGCCAGCAGTCAATACAGACCACAAGAGACCCAGTACTTC.

The chain couples TRBV3-1 (or the pseudogene TRBV3-2) to TRBJ2-1; D remains unclear. Germline loops: CDR1 LGHDT, CDR2 YNNKEL (reference sequence). V was pared by 1 base and J by 8 bases, with 6 bases between. This CDR3 comprises 12 residues. Written as DNA, the CDR3 is TGTGCCAGCAGCCAAGGCTATGATGAGCAGTTCTTC. This codes for CASSQGYDEQFF.

The chain is built from TRBV2 and TRBJ1-3, with D perhaps TRBD1 (5 bases). V was shortened by 4 bases and J by 4 bases, with 17 bases between the two germline ends. CDR1 and CDR2 (germline): SNHLY, FYNNEI. The CDR3 spans 16 residues. The CDR3 here is CASSVMAQRTGNTIYF. Written as DNA, the CDR3 is TGTGCCAGCAGTGTTATGGCGCAAAGGACAGGAAACACCATATATTTT.

This chain joins TRBV10-1 and TRBJ2-3; no definite D call. The V gene's germline CDR1 is WNHNN and CDR2 SYGVQD (reference sequence). The CDR3 spans 13 residues. Trimming removed 2 bases at V and 4 bases at J, with 7 bases between. DNA for the CDR3: TGCGCCAGCAGTGAGACAGCAGCAGATACGCAGTATTTT. Protein product: CASSETAADTQYF.

In this sample, this clone turned up a few times. This chain uses TRBV19 with TRBJ2-7; D may be TRBD1 (5 bases). The CDR3 consists of 13 residues. Germline loops: CDR1 LNHDA, CDR2 SQIVND (reference sequence). V was pared by 3 bases and J by 5 bases, with 11 bases between. The CDR3 sequence: CASSIQGRNEQYF. DNA of the CDR3: TGTGCCAGTAGTATCCAGGGTCGGAACGAGCAGTACTTC.

The genes are TRBV9 and TRBJ2-3; 8 bases agree with TRBD1. CDR3 length: 14 amino acids. Looked up from germline, CDR1 is SGDLS and CDR2 is YYNGEE. The J segment lost 4 bases and the V segment lost 3 bases, leaving 4 bases of the junction unmatched. The CDR3 sequence is CASSAGGEADTQYF. As DNA, the CDR3 is TGTGCCAGCAGCGCAGGGGGCGAGGCAGATACGCAGTATTTT. The whole variable domain, filled in from reference TRBV9 and TRBJ2-3, reads DSGVTQTPKHLITATGQRVTLRCSPRSGDLSVYWYQQSLDQGLQFLIQYYNGEERAKGNILERFSAQQFPDLHSELNLSSLELGDSALYFCASSAGGEADTQYFGPGTRLTVL.

This clone was detected only a few times. The V and J genes are TRBV7-9 and TRBJ2-7; D is possibly TRBD1 (6 bases). Trimming removed 5 bases at V and 0 bases at J, with 14 bases between. Germline V gives CDR1 SEHNR, CDR2 FQNEAQ (reference sequence). The CDR3 extends over 15 amino acids. This CDR3 reads CASSPGTTVSYEQYF. The CDR3, as DNA: TGTGCCAGCAGCCCCGGGACAACCGTCTCCTACGAGCAGTACTTC.

CDR3 amino acids: CASSQAGLAKNIQYF. The DNA of the CDR3 is TGCGCCAGCAGCCAAGCGGGGTTAGCCAAAAACATTCAGTACTTC. This rearrangement joins TRBV4-1 to TRBJ2-4; D is possibly TRBD2 (5 bases). Germline V gives CDR1 MGHRA, CDR2 YSYEKL. This CDR3 region has 15 residues. V gave up 1 base and J gave up 0 bases, with 7 bases separating them.

The rearrangement links TRBV5-4 to TRBJ2-5, with 11 bases matching TRBD1. The CDR3 is 15 residues long. V lost 0 bases and J lost 5; bases outside the gene matches: 3. Germline V gives CDR1 SGHNT, CDR2 YYREEE (reference sequence). CDR3 DNA: TGTGCCAGCAGCTTGGGGACAGGGGGCAAGGAGACCCAGTACTTC. The encoded protein is CASSLGTGGKETQYF.

The CDR3: CASSLEGLAGEGPRVDTDTQYF. The CDR3 nucleotides read TGTGCCAGCAGTCTTGAAGGGTTAGCGGGAGAGGGTCCGAGGGTGGACACAGATACGCAGTATTTT. The chain links TRBV2 to TRBJ2-3; 9 bases fit TRBD2. With 5 bases clipped from V and 2 bases from J, the junction kept 26 bases outside the gene matches. This CDR3 spans 22 amino acids. Germline V lookup: CDR1 SNHLY, CDR2 FYNNEI.

The gene calls are TRBV5-5 and TRBJ2-5; D is unclear. V was clipped by 4 bases and J by 3 bases, with 4 bases between them. The CDR3 runs 11 residues. From germline, CDR1 is SGHKS and CDR2 YYEKEE (reference sequence). This chain's CDR3 is CASSPKETQYF. The CDR3 DNA reads TGTGCCAGCAGCCCTAAAGAGACCCAGTACTTC.

V is TRBV5-1 and J is TRBJ2-7, with a weak D call TRBD1 (6 bases). This CDR3 contains 15 residues. Germline values: CDR1 SGHRS, CDR2 YFSETQ. V lost 5 bases to trimming and J lost 0 bases, with 15 bases between them. As DNA, the CDR3 is TGCGCCAGCAGTGGGAGCGGACAGAGCTCCTACGAGCAGTACTTC. It translates to CASSGSGQSSYEQYF. The complete variable domain, with remaining parts taken from reference TRBV5-1 and TRBJ2-7, reads KAGVTQTPRYLIKTRGQQVTLSCSPISGHRSVSWYQQTPGQGLQFLFEYFSETQRNKGNFPGRFSGRQFSNSRSEMNVSTLELGDSALYLCASSGSGQSSYEQYFGPGTRLTVT.

J is TRBJ1-5 and V is TRBV18; 8 bases match TRBD1. The ends lost 3 bases at V and 0 bases at J; junction bases unmatched: 4. The germline CDR1 and CDR2 sequences are KGHSH and LQKENI. The CDR3 has 16 residues. The CDR3 coding sequence is TGTGCCAGCTCACCTCGACAGGGGCCTAGCAATCAGCCCCAGCATTTT. Protein product: CASSPRQGPSNQPQHF.

By its share, this clone is medium-sized. The chain recombines TRBV6-1 with TRBJ1-5; no clear D. CDR1 and CDR2 from the germline V gene are MNHNS and SASEGT. With 2 bases removed from V and 5 bases from J, the gap between germline ends came to 13 bases. There are 15 residues in the CDR3. The CDR3 is CASSEKEAGYQPQHF. The CDR3, as DNA: TGTGCCAGCAGTGAAAAAGAGGCTGGGTATCAGCCCCAGCATTTT.

The V gene is TRBV28, the J gene TRBJ2-3, with TRBD2 matching over 11 bases. The CDR3 is 17 residues long. Germline CDR1 is MDHEN and CDR2 is SYDVKM. V shed 1 base, J shed 3 bases, and the junction held 6 bases outside the gene matches. The CDR3 protein is CASSLYASGGRTDTQYF. The CDR3 DNA sequence: TGTGCCAGCAGTTTATATGCTAGCGGGGGGAGGACAGATACGCAGTATTTT.

This chain links TRBV19 with TRBJ1-5; the D gene is possibly TRBD1 (6 bases). The CDR3 contains 15 residues. Trimming removed 6 bases at V and 6 bases at J, with 18 bases between. CDR1 is LNHDA, CDR2 SQIVND, per germline (reference sequence). The CDR3 DNA is TGTGCCAGTAGAGAACAGGGAAATCGCGGTCAGCCCCAGCATTTT. This encodes CASREQGNRGQPQHF.

This chain's CDR3 is CASSLGRRVGSPLHF. CDR3 DNA: TGTGCCAGCAGCTTAGGCCGACGGGTCGGGTCACCCCTCCACTTT. This chain links TRBV13 with TRBJ1-6; D not certain. The V gene's germline CDR1 is PRHDT and CDR2 FYEKMQ (reference sequence). The CDR3 has 15 amino acids. Trimming stripped 0 bases from V and 10 bases from J, with 13 bases between. The complete variable domain, with remaining parts taken from reference TRBV13 and TRBJ1-6, reads AAGVIQSPRHLIKEKRETATLKCYPIPRHDTVYWYQQGPGQDPQFLISFYEKMQSDKGSIPDRFSAQQFSDYHSELNMSSLELGDSALYFCASSLGRRVGSPLHFGNGTRLTVT.

V usage is TRBV28 and J usage is TRBJ2-1; 13 bases match TRBD2. The CDR3 is 18 residues long. Germline CDR1 reads MDHEN; CDR2 reads SYDVKM. Unmatched junction bases numbered 11, after V lost 3 bases and J lost 6 bases. CDR3 bases: TGTGCCAGCAGTTTGCAGGGAACTAGCGGGAGGGCAGCCAATGAGCAGTTCTTC. Translation gives CASSLQGTSGRAANEQFF.

The rearrangement links TRBV28 to TRBJ2-5; TRBD2 matches 7 bases. Germline assignment: CDR1 MDHEN and CDR2 SYDVKM. Trimming cost V 4 bases and J 5 bases; bases outside gene matches: 7. The CDR3 covers 14 residues. CDR3 DNA: TGTGCCAGCAGTTGGGACTATGGGAGGGAGACCCAGTACTTC. Its translation is CASSWDYGRETQYF.

The chain joins TRBV10-3 to TRBJ1-1, with TRBD1 as a possible D gene (5 bases). This CDR3 contains 13 residues. Germline loops: CDR1 ENHRY, CDR2 SYGVKD. V was cut by 10 bases and J by 10 bases, with 22 bases left in between. CDR3 coding DNA: TGTGCCACCTCCCAGACAGAGGCAAATAGAGCTTTCTTT. This codes for CATSQTEANRAFF.

The V gene is TRBV2, the J gene TRBJ2-7; the D gene is possibly TRBD2 (7 bases). This CDR3 has 14 residues. Germline V gives CDR1 SNHLY, CDR2 FYNNEI. V shed 7 bases and J shed 3 bases, with 16 bases lying between them. The CDR3 nucleotides read TGTGCCAGCACCAAGGGGGGGGCTGACTACGAGCAGTACTTC. This codes for CASTKGGADYEQYF.

This chain joins TRBV19 and TRBJ1-1; D gene uncertain. V was pared by 4 bases and J by 3 bases, with 9 bases between. The CDR3 totals 13 residues. Germline loops: CDR1 LNHDA, CDR2 SQIVND (reference sequence). The CDR3 region has the DNA TGTGCCAGTAGTACTACAGTGGACACTGAAGCTTTCTTT. It encodes CASSTTVDTEAFF.

This chain joins TRBV14 and TRBJ2-5; 9 nucleotides line up with TRBD2. The trim removed 5 bases at V and 2 bases at J, leaving 9 bases unmatched. Germline-derived CDR1 and CDR2 are SGHDN and FVKESK. The CDR3 runs 16 residues. CDR3 sequence reads: CASSIIGTSNQETQYF. For the CDR3, the DNA is TGTGCCAGCAGCATAATCGGGACTAGCAATCAAGAGACCCAGTACTTC.

The chain has TRBV5-1 and TRBJ1-2; 7 bases are a match to TRBD1. With V trimmed by 7 bases and J by 2 bases, 8 bases remained unmatched. In germline, CDR1 is SGHRS, CDR2 YFSETQ. This CDR3 region has 14 residues. The CDR3 DNA follows: TGCGCCAGCGGGCCCTTACAGGGGAACTATGGCTACACCTTC. Protein: CASGPLQGNYGYTF.